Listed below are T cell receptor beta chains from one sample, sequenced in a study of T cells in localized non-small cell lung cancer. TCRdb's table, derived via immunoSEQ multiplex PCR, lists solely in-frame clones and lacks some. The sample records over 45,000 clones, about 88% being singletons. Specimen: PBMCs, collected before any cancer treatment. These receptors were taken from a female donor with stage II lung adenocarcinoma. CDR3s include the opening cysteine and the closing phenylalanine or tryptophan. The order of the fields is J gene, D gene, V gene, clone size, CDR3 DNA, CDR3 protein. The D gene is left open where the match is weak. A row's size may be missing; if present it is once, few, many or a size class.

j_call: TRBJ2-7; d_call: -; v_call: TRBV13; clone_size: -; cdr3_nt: TGTGCCAGCAGCTCGGTTAAAACAGGGTTGCCATACGAGCAGTACTTC; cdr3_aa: CASSSVKTGLPYEQYF
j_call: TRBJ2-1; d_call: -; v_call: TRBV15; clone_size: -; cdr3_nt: TGTGCCACCAGCAGAGATCTAGGGGGGGCGAGTGAGCAGTTCTTC; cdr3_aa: CATSRDLGGASEQFF
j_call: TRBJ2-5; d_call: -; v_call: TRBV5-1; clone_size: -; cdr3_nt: TGCGCCAGCAGCTTGGGGTCCAGGGACCAAGAGACCCAGTACTTC; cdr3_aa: CASSLGSRDQETQYF
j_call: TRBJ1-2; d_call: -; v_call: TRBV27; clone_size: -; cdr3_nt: TGTGCCAGCAGTGAAAACTTAGGTGGCTACACCTTC; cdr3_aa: CASSENLGGYTF
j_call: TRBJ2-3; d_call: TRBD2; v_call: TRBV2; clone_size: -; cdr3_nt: TGTGCCAGTCAGCGGGGGGTAGTCACAGATACGCAGTATTTT; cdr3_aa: CASQRGVVTDTQYF
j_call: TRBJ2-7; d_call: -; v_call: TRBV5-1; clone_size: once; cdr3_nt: TGCGCCAGCAGCTTGGGCGGACAGAAAAGCTCCTACGAGCAGTACTTC; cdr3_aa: CASSLGGQKSSYEQYF
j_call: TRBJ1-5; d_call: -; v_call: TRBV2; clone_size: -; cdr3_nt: TGTGCCAGCAGTGAGGGTCGTTATAGCAATCAGCCCCAGCATTTT; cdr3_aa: CASSEGRYSNQPQHF
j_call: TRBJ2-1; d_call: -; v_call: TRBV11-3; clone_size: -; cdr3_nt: TGTGCCAGCAGCTTAGGTACCCAGGATGAGCAGTTCTTC; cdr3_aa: CASSLGTQDEQFF
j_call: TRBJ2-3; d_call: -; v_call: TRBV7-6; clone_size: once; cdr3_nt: TGTGCCAGCAGCTTAAGCGGGGCAGGGGTCGGAGATACGCAGTATTTT; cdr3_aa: CASSLSGAGVGDTQYF
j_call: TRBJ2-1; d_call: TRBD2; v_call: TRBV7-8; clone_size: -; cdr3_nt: TGTGCCAGCAGCGTTAGCGGGGGGTCGCACAATGAGCAGTTCTTC; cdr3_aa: CASSVSGGSHNEQFF
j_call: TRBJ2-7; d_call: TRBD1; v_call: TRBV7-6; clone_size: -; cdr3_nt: TGTGCCAGCTCGCAGGAAGGGGGCTCCTCCTACGAGCAGTACTTC; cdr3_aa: CASSQEGGSSYEQYF
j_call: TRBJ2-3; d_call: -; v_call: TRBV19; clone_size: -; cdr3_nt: TGTGCTTGTTCCGTGGGGGGGGGCCCCAGCACAGATACGCAGTATTTT; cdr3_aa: CACSVGGGPSTDTQYF
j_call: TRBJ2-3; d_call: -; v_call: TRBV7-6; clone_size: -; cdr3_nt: TGTGCCAGCAGCCCCTTGAGACAGCAAGTCACAGATACGCAGTATTTT; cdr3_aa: CASSPLRQQVTDTQYF
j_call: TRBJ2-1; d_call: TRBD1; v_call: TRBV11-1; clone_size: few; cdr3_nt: TGTGCCAGCAGCACCCGGACAGGGGGTCGCGATGAGCAGTTCTTC; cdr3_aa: CASSTRTGGRDEQFF
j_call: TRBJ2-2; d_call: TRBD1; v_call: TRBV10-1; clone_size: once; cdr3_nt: TGCGCCAGCAGTGAGTCGAAAGGGGGCCCCGGGGAGCTGTTTTTT; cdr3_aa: CASSESKGGPGELFF
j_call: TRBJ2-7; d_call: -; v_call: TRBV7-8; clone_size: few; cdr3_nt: TGTGCCAGCAGCCGTTTAGGGTGGGACGAGCAGTACTTC; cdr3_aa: CASSRLGWDEQYF
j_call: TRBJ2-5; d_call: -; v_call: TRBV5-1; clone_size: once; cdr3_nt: TGCGCCAGCAGCTTGGTGGGGTACCACGGGGGAGACCAGTACTTC; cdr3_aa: CASSLVGYHGGDQYF
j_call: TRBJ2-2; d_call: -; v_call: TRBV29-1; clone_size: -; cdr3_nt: TGCAGCTGCCGGGGTGCGGACGGGGAGCTGTTTTTT; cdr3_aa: CSCRGADGELFF
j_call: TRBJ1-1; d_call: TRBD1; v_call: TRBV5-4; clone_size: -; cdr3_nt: TGTGCCAGCAGCCTGGGACAGGGGAGGACTAACACTGAAGCTTTCTTT; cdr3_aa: CASSLGQGRTNTEAFF
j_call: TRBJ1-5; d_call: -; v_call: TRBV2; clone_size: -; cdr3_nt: TGTGCCAGCAGTGAATCGGGGAGCAATCAGCCCCAGCATTTT; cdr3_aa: CASSESGSNQPQHF
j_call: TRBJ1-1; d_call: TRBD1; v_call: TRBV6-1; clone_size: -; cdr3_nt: TGTGCCAGCAGTGCGGGACAGGGTGAAGCTTTCTTT; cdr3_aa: CASSAGQGEAFF
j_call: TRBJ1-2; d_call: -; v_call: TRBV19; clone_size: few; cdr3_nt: TGTGCCAGTACCCGCCGGGACAATAACTATGGCTACACCTTC; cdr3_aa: CASTRRDNNYGYTF
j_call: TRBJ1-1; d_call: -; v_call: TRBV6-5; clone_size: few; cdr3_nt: TGTGCCAGCAGACTACAGCGGAACACTGAAGCTTTCTTT; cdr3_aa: CASRLQRNTEAFF
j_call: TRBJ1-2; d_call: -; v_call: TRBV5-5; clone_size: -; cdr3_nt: TGTGCCAGCAGCTTTGAGTCCACGGGCTACACCTTC; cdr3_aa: CASSFESTGYTF
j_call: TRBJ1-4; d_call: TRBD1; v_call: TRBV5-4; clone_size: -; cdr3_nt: TGTGCCAGCAGCAGGACAGGGGGCACTGAAAAACTGTTTTTT; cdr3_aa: CASSRTGGTEKLFF
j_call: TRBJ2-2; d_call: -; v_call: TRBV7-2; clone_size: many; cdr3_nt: TGTGCCAGCAGCTTAGATGGCGGGGAGCTGTTTTTT; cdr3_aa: CASSLDGGELFF
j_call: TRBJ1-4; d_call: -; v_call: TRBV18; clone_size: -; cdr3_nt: TGTGCCAGCTCCTCTCAGAGGGATGAAAAACTGTTTTTT; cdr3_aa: CASSSQRDEKLFF
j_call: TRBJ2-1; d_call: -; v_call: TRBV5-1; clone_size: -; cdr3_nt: TGCGCCAGCAGCTTGGGAGGGGACAATGAGCAGTTCTTC; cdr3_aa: CASSLGGDNEQFF
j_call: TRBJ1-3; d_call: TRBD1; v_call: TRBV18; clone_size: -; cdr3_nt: TGTGCCAGCTCACCACGGGGACAGGGGACGGAGAACTCTGGAAACACCATATATTTT; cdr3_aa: CASSPRGQGTENSGNTIYF
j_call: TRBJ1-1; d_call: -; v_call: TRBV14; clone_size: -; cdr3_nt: TGTGCCAGCAGCCATGACAGGCCATCCGGCGAAGCTTTCTTT; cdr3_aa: CASSHDRPSGEAFF
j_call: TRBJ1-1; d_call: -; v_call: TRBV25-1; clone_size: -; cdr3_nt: TGTGCCAGCAGTCCCGACACGAACACTGAAGCTTTCTTT; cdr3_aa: CASSPDTNTEAFF
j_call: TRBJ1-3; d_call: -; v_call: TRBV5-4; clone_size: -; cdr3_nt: TGTGCCAGCAGCCAACTCCGGGACTCTGGAAACACCATATATTTT; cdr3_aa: CASSQLRDSGNTIYF
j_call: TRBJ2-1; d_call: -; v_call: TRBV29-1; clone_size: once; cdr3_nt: TGCAGCGTTGAAGGTTTATTTCCAGGGATTAAGGACTACAATGAGCAGTTCTTC; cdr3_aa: CSVEGLFPGIKDYNEQFF
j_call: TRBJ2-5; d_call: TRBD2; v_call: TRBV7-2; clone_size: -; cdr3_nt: TGTGCCAGCAGCTTAGTGGTTTCTAGCGGGGTCCAAGAGACCCAGTACTTC; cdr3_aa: CASSLVVSSGVQETQYF
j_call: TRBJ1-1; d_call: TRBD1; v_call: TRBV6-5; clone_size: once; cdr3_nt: TGTGCCAGCAGTTACTCGGGAACGGACAGGAGGGCTTTCTTT; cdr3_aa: CASSYSGTDRRAFF
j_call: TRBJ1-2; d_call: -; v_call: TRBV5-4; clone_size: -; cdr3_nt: TGTGCCAGCAGCTTGGTTGCAGACTATGGCTACACCTTC; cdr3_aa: CASSLVADYGYTF
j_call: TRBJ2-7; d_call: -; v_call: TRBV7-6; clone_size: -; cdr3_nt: TGTGCCAGCAGCTTAGGGCCAAGGATCGAGCAGTACTTC; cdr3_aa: CASSLGPRIEQYF
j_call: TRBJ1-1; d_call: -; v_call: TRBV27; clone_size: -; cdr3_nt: TGTGCCAGCAGCAGAGGGACGGTGGCTTTCTTT; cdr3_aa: CASSRGTVAFF
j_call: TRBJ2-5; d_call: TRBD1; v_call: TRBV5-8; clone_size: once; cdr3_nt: TGTGCCAGCAGCCGTAGGGGGCTAGAGACCCAGTACTTC; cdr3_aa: CASSRRGLETQYF
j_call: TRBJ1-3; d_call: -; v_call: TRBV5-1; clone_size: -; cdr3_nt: TGCGCCAGCAGGCGGGTAGATGGAAACACCATATATTTT; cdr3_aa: CASRRVDGNTIYF
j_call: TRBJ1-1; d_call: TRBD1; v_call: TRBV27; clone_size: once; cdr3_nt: TGTGCCAGCAGTTTTCAGGGGGAACTCACTGAAGCTTTCTTT; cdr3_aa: CASSFQGELTEAFF
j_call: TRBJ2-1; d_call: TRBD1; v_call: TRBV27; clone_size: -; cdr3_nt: TGTGCCAGCAGTTCGGGACAGCTTTACAATGAGCAGTTCTTC; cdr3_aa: CASSSGQLYNEQFF
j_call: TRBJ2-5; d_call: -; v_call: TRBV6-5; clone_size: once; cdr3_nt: TGTGCCAGCAGTTTGGCGGGGGCGACTATGGGGACCCAGTACTTC; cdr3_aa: CASSLAGATMGTQYF
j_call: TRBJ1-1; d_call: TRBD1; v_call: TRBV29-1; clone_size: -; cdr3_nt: TGCAGCGTCTACAGGGGCACTGAAGCTTTCTTT; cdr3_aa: CSVYRGTEAFF
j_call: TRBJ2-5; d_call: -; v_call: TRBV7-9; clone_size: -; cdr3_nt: TGTGCCAGCAGCCGCGAACGGGAGACCCAGTACTTC; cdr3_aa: CASSRERETQYF
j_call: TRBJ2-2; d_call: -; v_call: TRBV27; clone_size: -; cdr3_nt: TGTGCCAGCAGTTCACAGGGTCCCGGGGAGCTGTTTTTT; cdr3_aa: CASSSQGPGELFF
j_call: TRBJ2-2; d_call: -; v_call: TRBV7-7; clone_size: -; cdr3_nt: TGTGCTAGCAGCCCAACCCCCGGGTTGAACACCGGGGAGCTGTTTTTT; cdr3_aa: CASSPTPGLNTGELFF
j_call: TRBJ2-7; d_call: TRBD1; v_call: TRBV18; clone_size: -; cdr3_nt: TGTGCCAGCTCCCGCGACAGGGGGTCATCCTACGAGCAGTACTTC; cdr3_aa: CASSRDRGSSYEQYF
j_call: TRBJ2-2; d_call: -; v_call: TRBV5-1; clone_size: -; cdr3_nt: TGCGCCAGCAGCTTCTCCCTGGACAGAAACACCGGGGAGCTGTTTTTT; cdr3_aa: CASSFSLDRNTGELFF
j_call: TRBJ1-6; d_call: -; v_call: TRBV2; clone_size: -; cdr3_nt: TGTGCCAGCAGTGAAGCGGCCCCCGTGGGGACAAATTCACCCCTCCACTTT; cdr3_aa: CASSEAAPVGTNSPLHF
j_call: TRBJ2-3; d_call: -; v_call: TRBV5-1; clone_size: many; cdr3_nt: TGCGCCAGCAGCTTGGGTGGGGTGTCCACAGATACGCAGTATTTT; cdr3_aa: CASSLGGVSTDTQYF
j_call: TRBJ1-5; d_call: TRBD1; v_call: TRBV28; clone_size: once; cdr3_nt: TGTGCCAGCAGTTCAGGGACAGGGGTCAATCAGCCCCAGCATTTT; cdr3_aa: CASSSGTGVNQPQHF
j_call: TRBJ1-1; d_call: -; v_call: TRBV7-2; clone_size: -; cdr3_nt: TGTGCCAGCAGCCCTGATGGGGGCGCAAGGAACACTGAAGCTTTCTTT; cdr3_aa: CASSPDGGARNTEAFF
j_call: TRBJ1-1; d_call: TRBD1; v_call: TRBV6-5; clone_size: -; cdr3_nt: TGTGCCAGCTTCCTGGACAGGGGAATTGAAGCTTTCTTT; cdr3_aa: CASFLDRGIEAFF
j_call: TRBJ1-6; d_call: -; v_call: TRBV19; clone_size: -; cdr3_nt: TGTGCCAGTAGCGCCCCAGGTTCCTATAATTCACCCCTCCACTTT; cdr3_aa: CASSAPGSYNSPLHF